Shown below are 20 T cell receptor beta chains from a single sample sequenced in a study of cytomegalovirus exposure and HLA in healthy donors. 13 Jbeta primers and 60 Vbeta primers were used for the PCR. The data were produced by immunoSEQ multiplex PCR, yet TCRdb's version contains in-frame clones alone and is incomplete. The profile shows approximately 160,000 clones, approximately 72% of them singletons. The specimen sequenced was PBMCs. The receptors derive from a man between 45 and 60 years old in good health and CMV-seronegative.

The chain combines TRBV28 with TRBJ2-7; maybe TRBD2 (6 bases). CDR3 length: 14 residues. Trimming left V 3 bases short and J 2 bases short, with 11 bases between. Germline CDR1 is MDHEN and CDR2 is SYDVKM. The CDR3 reads CASSLRGGTYEQYF. In DNA, the CDR3 is TGTGCCAGCAGTTTGCGGGGCGGCACCTACGAGCAGTACTTC.

The chain is built from TRBV7-3 and TRBJ2-3; D is possibly TRBD2 (6 bases). The CDR3 length is 13 residues. From germline, CDR1 is SGHTA and CDR2 FQGTGA. V shed 4 bases and J shed 4 bases, with 9 bases lying between them. This chain's CDR3 is CASSSGGSDTQYF. The CDR3, as DNA: TGTGCCAGCAGCTCCGGGGGATCAGATACGCAGTATTTT.

About this clone: The same CDR3 also results from other DNA sequences found in this sample. This chain uses TRBV28 with TRBJ1-1; 8 bases align to TRBD1. Trimming removed 2 bases from V and 4 bases from J; junction bases left unmatched: 6. CDR1 is MDHEN, CDR2 SYDVKM, per germline. The CDR3 runs to 15 residues. The CDR3 sequence: CASSLGQGFRTEAFF. CDR3 nucleotides: TGTGCCAGCAGTTTAGGACAGGGTTTTCGCACTGAAGCTTTCTTT.

This chain joins TRBV5-1 and TRBJ1-3; 7 nucleotides match TRBD1. The CDR3 sequence is 19 residues long. Germline V lookup: CDR1 SGHRS, CDR2 YFSETQ. J was trimmed by 0 bases and V by 4 bases; bases with no gene match: 16. CDR3 in amino acids: CASSPGTAVGAYSGNTIYF. The DNA of the CDR3 is TGCGCCAGCAGCCCCGGGACAGCTGTCGGCGCATACTCTGGAAACACCATATATTTT.

The V call is TRBV2, the J call TRBJ2-7; 9 positions match TRBD1. Trimming cost V 9 bases and J 1 base; bases outside gene matches: 1. Per the germline V gene, CDR1 is SNHLY and CDR2 is FYNNEI. The length of the CDR3 is 12 residues. The CDR3 reads CARGTGSYEQYF. DNA of the CDR3: TGTGCCAGAGGGACAGGGTCCTACGAGCAGTACTTC.

This clone appeared a few times. This chain uses TRBV6-4 with TRBJ2-3; D might be TRBD2 (5 bases). Germline CDR1 and CDR2: MRHNA and SNTAGT. The CDR3 sequence is 14 residues long. The ends were cut back, 1 base at V and 4 bases at J, with 9 bases in the middle. CDR3 bases: TGTGCCAGCAGTGACTTGGAGGAGGCAGATACGCAGTATTTT. Translating gives CASSDLEEADTQYF.

CDR3 DNA: TGTGCCAGCAGCCCGGCGCGGAGGAGGGATACGCAGTATTTT. It encodes CASSPARRRDTQYF. The V call is TRBV7-2, the J call TRBJ2-3; D is perhaps TRBD2 (5 bases). In germline, CDR1 is SGHTA, CDR2 FQGNSA. This CDR3 is 14 amino acids long. V was trimmed by 5 bases and J by 6 bases, leaving 15 bases between them.

This CDR3 is CASSSQGAPGNTIYF. The CDR3 DNA is TGTGCCAGCAGCTCACAGGGGGCGCCAGGAAACACCATATATTTT. The J gene is TRBJ1-3, the V gene TRBV7-9, with 9 nucleotides matching TRBD1. This CDR3 region has 15 residues. In germline, CDR1 is SEHNR, CDR2 FQNEAQ (reference sequence). Unmatched junction bases numbered 5, after V lost 4 bases and J lost 4 bases. The full variable domain, its missing parts supplied by reference TRBV7-9 and TRBJ1-3, is DTGVSQNPRHKITKRGQNVTFRCDPISEHNRLYWYRQTLGQGPEFLTYFQNEAQLEKSRLLSDRFSAERPKGSFSTLEIQRTEQGDSAMYLCASSSQGAPGNTIYFGEGSWLTVV.

V gene TRBV6-6 combines with J gene TRBJ2-3, with 8 bases lining up with TRBD1. The V and J ends lost 5 bases and 2 bases, in that order; junction bases with no gene match: 6. CDR1 is MNHNY, CDR2 SVGAGI, per germline (reference sequence). This CDR3 comprises 15 residues. The CDR3 is CASSSGQGLTDTQYF. Here the CDR3 DNA reads TGTGCCAGCAGTAGCGGACAGGGACTCACAGATACGCAGTATTTT.

The rearrangement links TRBV25-1 to TRBJ1-1; 8 bases align to TRBD1. V was pared by 4 bases and J by 1 base, with 2 bases of the junction left unmatched. Germline loops: CDR1 MGHDK, CDR2 SYGVNS. CDR3 length: 14 amino acids. The CDR3 here is CASSVQGGNTEAFF. In DNA form, the CDR3 reads TGTGCCAGCAGTGTACAGGGGGGGAACACTGAAGCTTTCTTT.

The chain combines TRBV25-1 with TRBJ2-5, with 7 positions matching TRBD2. Trimming removed 0 bases from V and 5 bases from J; junction bases left unmatched: 3. The CDR3 runs 14 residues. Germline V gives CDR1 MGHDK, CDR2 SYGVNS. The CDR3 bases are TGTGCCAGCAGTGAATATGTGGGGGGGGAGACCCAGTACTTC. Its translation: CASSEYVGGETQYF.

CDR3 sequence (DNA): TGTGCCAGCAGCATCTCCGGGACTAGCGGGGGGGCCTACGAGCAGTACTTC. Protein sequence: CASSISGTSGGAYEQYF. This chain connects TRBV7-2 to TRBJ2-7; 16 nucleotides match TRBD2. The CDR3 contains 17 residues. V shed 5 bases and J 2 bases; nucleotides not matched to a gene: 6. Looked up from germline, CDR1 is SGHTA and CDR2 is FQGNSA.

This clone occurred a few times. The chain couples TRBV6-1 to TRBJ2-7; 8 bases agree with TRBD1. J gave up 4 bases and V 10 bases, and 12 bases lay outside the gene matches. This CDR3 comprises 14 residues. Germline CDR1 MNHNS, CDR2 SASEGT. CDR3 sequence: CATVPGQAFYEQYF. CDR3 nucleotides: TGTGCCACCGTCCCGGGACAGGCCTTTTACGAGCAGTACTTC.

This clone was picked up a small number of times. This chain uses TRBV6-6 with TRBJ1-2; 8 bases align to TRBD1. The germline V gene has CDR1 MNHNY and CDR2 SVGAGI (reference sequence). The CDR3 loop spans 15 amino acids. V dropped 6 bases and J dropped 2; count of bases not matched to a gene: 8. The CDR3 here is CASSDRQGKNYGYTF. CDR3 DNA sequence: TGTGCCAGCAGCGACCGACAGGGGAAGAACTATGGCTACACCTTC.

This chain connects TRBV19 to TRBJ1-2, with a tentative D call TRBD1 (6 bases). Germline values: CDR1 LNHDA, CDR2 SQIVND (reference sequence). The CDR3 runs to 15 residues. Trimming pared 5 bases from V and 5 bases from J, leaving 18 bases between. This CDR3 is CASSPRTAGVYGYTF. As DNA, the CDR3 is TGTGCCAGTAGTCCCAGGACAGCTGGAGTATATGGCTACACCTTC.

The J gene is TRBJ1-3, the V gene TRBV28; TRBD1 agrees at 7 bases. V lost 5 bases to trimming and J lost 0 bases; unmatched junction nucleotides: 10. The germline V gene encodes CDR1 MDHEN and CDR2 SYDVKM. This CDR3 comprises 17 residues. CDR3 in amino acids: CASSPTGAPFSGNTIYF. The CDR3 nucleotides read TGTGCCAGCAGTCCAACAGGGGCTCCTTTCTCTGGAAACACCATATATTTT.

The V gene is TRBV25-1, the J gene TRBJ2-5, with D tentatively TRBD2 (7 bases). The DNA end is a closer match to TRBJ2-7, so the J assignment may be wrong. The CDR3 length is 12 residues. Germline assignment: CDR1 MGHDK and CDR2 SYGVNS. The CDR3 sequence is CASKRGGHEQYF. The CDR3, as DNA: TGTGCCAGCAAAAGGGGGGGCCACGAGCAGTACTTC.

The chain carries TRBV7-8 and TRBJ2-5, with TRBD1 as a possible D gene (6 bases). Germline CDR1 reads SGHVS; CDR2 reads FQNEAQ. This CDR3 contains 13 residues. The ends were cut back, 4 bases at V and 2 bases at J, with 8 bases in the middle. The CDR3 region is CASSWDTQETQYF. As DNA, the CDR3 is TGTGCCAGCAGCTGGGACACTCAAGAGACCCAGTACTTC.

This clone was found once. The junction departs from germline at one end; a sequencing error may be responsible. The chain joins TRBV7-9 to TRBJ1-5, with 10 bases that match TRBD1. The CDR3 spans 15 residues. Germline CDR1 and CDR2: SEHNR and FQNEAQ (reference sequence). CDR3 nucleotide sequence: TGTTCCAGCAGCGAAGACAGGGGGCGTAATCAGCCCCAGCATTTT. Protein: CSSSEDRGRNQPQHF.

The gene calls are TRBV9 and TRBJ1-2; no definite D call. The V and J ends lost 0 bases and 3 bases respectively, with 12 bases between them. The CDR3 consists of 15 residues. The germline CDR1 and CDR2 sequences are SGDLS and YYNGEE. The CDR3 region is CASSVEDASHYGYTF. As DNA, the CDR3 is TGTGCCAGCAGCGTAGAAGATGCCAGTCACTATGGCTACACCTTC.